One sample yielded the 10 T cell receptor beta chains listed below, sequenced in a study of T cells after yellow fever vaccination. Via MiXCR, TCRdb re-called the 5' RACE reads, giving one row per CDR3 protein. Of about 260,000 distinct CDR3 sequences detected, 10% to 15% appear once; the ten largest clones hold around 0.49%. This material consisted of CD4+ T cells sorted from PBMCs, taken 45 days after the yellow fever booster vaccination. The receptors derive from a man between 25 and 39 years old who received the YFV17D yellow fever vaccine.

This clonotype appeared a few times. This chain links TRBV4-3 with TRBJ1-1; D gene ambiguous. CDR1 and CDR2 (germline): LGHNA, YSLEER. This CDR3 is 13 amino acids long. V was clipped by 0 bases and J by 8 bases, with 10 bases between them. CDR3 in amino acids: CASSQDASLEAFF. The CDR3 DNA reads as TGCGCCAGCAGCCAAGATGCCAGTCTAGAAGCTTTCTTT.

This clonotype was seen a few times. The V and J genes are TRBV20-1 and TRBJ1-1; no definite D call. This CDR3 has 14 residues. V gave up 3 bases and J gave up 3 bases, with 14 bases separating them. CDR1 DFQATT and CDR2 SNEGSKA come from the germline V gene (reference sequence). The CDR3 spells CSASFQRIDTEAFF. The CDR3 DNA is TGCAGTGCTAGTTTTCAGAGAATAGACACTGAAGCTTTCTTT.

This clonotype showed up just a few times. The rearrangement joins TRBV3-1 to TRBJ2-1; no clear D. The CDR3 length is 13 residues. Germline CDR1 is LGHDT and CDR2 is YNNKEL (reference sequence). The V gene lost 3 bases and the J gene lost 6 bases, with 9 bases spanning the gap. The CDR3 DNA is TGTGCCAGCAGCCAGACGGTAGGCAATGAGCAGTTCTTC. Its translation is CASSQTVGNEQFF.

A note on this clonotype: This may be a read error: a much more frequent sequence differs by one nucleotide. Here the CDR3 omits its conserved ending phenylalanine or tryptophan, so a read error is the likely source. The chain uses TRBV20-1 and TRBJ1-5; D gene uncertain. The germline V gene encodes CDR1 DFQATT and CDR2 SNEGSKA (reference sequence). Trimming cost V 3 bases and J 0 bases, with 9 bases left between them. The CDR3 length is 14 residues. The CDR3 loop is CSASWTVSNQPQHL. As DNA, the CDR3 is TGCAGTGCTAGTTGGACGGTTAGCAATCAGCCCCAGCATCTT.

This clonotype was counted at least ten times. V gene TRBV29-1 combines with J gene TRBJ2-5; D assignment may be TRBD1 or TRBD2 (6 bases each). V dropped 7 bases and J dropped 1 base, with 10 bases sitting between them. This CDR3 spans 12 amino acids. From germline, CDR1 is SQVTM and CDR2 ANQGSEA. The CDR3: CSEGGLQETQYF. CDR3 coding DNA: TGCAGCGAGGGGGGACTCCAAGAGACCCAGTACTTC.

This clonotype has more than one count but fewer than ten. The genes are TRBV20-1 and TRBJ2-6; D unresolved. There are 14 residues in the CDR3. V dropped 0 bases and J dropped 5 bases, with 8 bases sitting between them. Germline CDR1 and CDR2: DFQATT and SNEGSKA (reference sequence). CDR3 amino acids: CSARDGSRANVLTF. CDR3 in DNA: TGCAGTGCTAGAGATGGGTCCAGGGCCAACGTCCTGACTTTC.

The chain carries TRBV7-2 and TRBJ2-1; the D is unclear. V lost 5 bases and J lost 0, with 11 bases in between. The CDR3 spans 15 residues. Germline assignment: CDR1 SGHTA and CDR2 FQGNSA. The CDR3 loop reads CASSPSASSYNEQFF. CDR3 DNA: TGTGCCAGCAGCCCTTCCGCCAGCTCCTACAATGAGCAGTTCTTC.

The rearrangement joins TRBV5-1 to TRBJ2-5; tentative D call: TRBD1 (5 bases). The CDR3 loop spans 14 amino acids. The germline CDR1 and CDR2 sequences are SGHRS and YFSETQ. V lost 3 bases and J 1 base, leaving 10 bases between the germline ends. The CDR3 DNA is TGCGCCAGCAGCTCCCAGGGCTTCCAAGAGACCCAGTACTTC. Residues: CASSSQGFQETQYF.

This clonotype was observed a handful of times. The J gene is TRBJ2-1, the V gene TRBV7-3; 8 bases match TRBD2. CDR1 is SGHTA, CDR2 FQGTGA, per germline. V gave up 4 bases and J gave up 7 bases; unmatched junction bases: 6. CDR3 length equals 14 residues. The CDR3 sequence: CASSYGLAGNEQFF. The CDR3 DNA sequence: TGTGCCAGCAGCTACGGACTAGCAGGTAATGAGCAGTTCTTC.

This clonotype was counted only a few times. This sequence joins TRBV18 and TRBJ2-3, with 7 bases matching TRBD1. The CDR3 spans 17 residues. V lost 6 bases, J lost 1 base, and 13 bases stayed unmatched. Germline V gives CDR1 KGHSH, CDR2 LQKENI. The CDR3 region is CASSPSQGLIGTDTQYF. The CDR3 DNA follows: TGTGCCAGCTCCCCCTCACAGGGGTTGATAGGCACAGATACGCAGTATTTT.